The 3 T cell receptor beta chains below come from one sample, sequenced in a study of blood T cell repertoires in COVID-19. Using immunoSEQ multiplex PCR, the repertoire was profiled, and TCRdb retains in-frame clones only, with some absent. This sample has about 75,000 clones, with more than 75% found just once. The sample taken for sequencing was peripheral blood. All receptors derive from a human donor in a cohort sampled during active COVID-19.

The V call is TRBV4-3, the J call TRBJ1-1; the D is unclear. This CDR3 is 19 amino acids long. Trimming cost V 0 bases and J 4 bases, with 24 bases left between them. The germline CDR1 and CDR2 sequences are LGHNA and YSLEER. The DNA of the CDR3 is TGCGCCAGCAGCCAAGAGCGCCTTTATCTCCCTAGTAGTAGCACTGAAGCTTTCTTT. The encoded protein is CASSQERLYLPSSSTEAFF.

The chain uses TRBV3-1 (or the pseudogene TRBV3-2) and TRBJ2-1, with TRBD2 matching 12 bases. CDR1 and CDR2 (germline): LGHDT, YNNKEL (reference sequence). This CDR3 has 20 residues. The V gene end was trimmed by 3 bases and the J gene end by 4 bases; junction bases not matched to a gene: 16. The CDR3 DNA reads as TGTGCCAGCAGCCAGCCCCTAGAGGTCCTACTAGCGGGGGGATACAATGAGCAGTTCTTC. Its translation: CASSQPLEVLLAGGYNEQFF.

The V gene is TRBV18, the J gene TRBJ1-2, with 9 bases matching TRBD1. There are 15 residues in the CDR3. CDR1 and CDR2 from the germline V gene are KGHSH and LQKENI. Trimming removed 1 base from V and 8 bases from J; junction bases left unmatched: 8. CDR3 loop: CASSPRPGQGGGYTF. CDR3 in DNA: TGTGCCAGCTCACCACGTCCGGGACAGGGAGGCGGCTACACCTTC.